Listed below are T cell receptor beta chains from one sample, sequenced in a study of neurological immune-mediated disorders. Using its own MiXCR run on the 5' RACE reads, TCRdb lists one record per CDR3 protein. The top ten hold approximately 2.2% of the sample, which has tens of thousands of distinct CDR3 sequences, approximately 13% seen once. Sequenced sample: PBMCs. These TCRs come from a woman aged 35 to 49 in good health. The CDR3 runs from the conserved cysteine through the conserved F or W. Rows may omit the clone size; those that give it use once, few, many or a size class.

len: 13; j_gene: TRBJ2-7; v_gene: TRBV7-2; abundance: many; CDR3aa: CASSSNRDLEQYF
len: 12; j_gene: TRBJ1-1; v_gene: TRBV9; abundance: many; CDR3aa: CASSGQGAEAFF
len: 14; j_gene: TRBJ1-2; v_gene: TRBV7-2; abundance: many; CDR3aa: CASSFGTGGLGYTF
len: 17; j_gene: TRBJ2-7; v_gene: TRBV7-2; abundance: many; CDR3aa: CASSPGLAGGRGLEQYF
len: 14; j_gene: TRBJ1-2; v_gene: TRBV7-9; abundance: many; CDR3aa: CASSLTQPVHGYTF
len: 14; j_gene: TRBJ2-3; v_gene: TRBV9; abundance: many; CDR3aa: CASSVNQFTDTQYF
len: 15; j_gene: TRBJ1-3; v_gene: TRBV27; abundance: many; CDR3aa: CASSLSGGIGNTIYF
len: 14; j_gene: TRBJ2-5; v_gene: TRBV20-1; abundance: .; CDR3aa: CSASEVAGEKTQYF
len: 13; j_gene: TRBJ1-1; v_gene: TRBV20-1; abundance: many; CDR3aa: CSASRGSNTEAFF
len: 17; j_gene: TRBJ1-1; v_gene: TRBV7-9; abundance: few; CDR3aa: CASSLVSGRDHNTEAFF
len: 12; j_gene: TRBJ1-2; v_gene: TRBV29-1; abundance: many; CDR3aa: CSVGEGDYGYTF
len: 16; j_gene: TRBJ2-3; v_gene: TRBV6-5; abundance: once; CDR3aa: CASSPSGTENTDTQYF
len: 19; j_gene: TRBJ2-5; v_gene: TRBV3-1; abundance: many; CDR3aa: CASSQDLGIGIAIEETQYF
len: 13; j_gene: TRBJ1-5; v_gene: TRBV18; abundance: many; CDR3aa: CASSPQGNQPQHF
len: 15; j_gene: TRBJ2-1; v_gene: TRBV5-1; abundance: many; CDR3aa: CASSAGTSGPREQFF
len: 12; j_gene: TRBJ2-7; v_gene: TRBV20-1; abundance: many; CDR3aa: CSAREPDYEQYF
len: 13; j_gene: TRBJ1-1; v_gene: TRBV5-1; abundance: many; CDR3aa: CASSPGQNTEAFF
len: 16; j_gene: TRBJ1-3; v_gene: TRBV25-1; abundance: many; CDR3aa: CASSEGRGTGGNTIYF
len: 11; j_gene: TRBJ2-7; v_gene: TRBV13; abundance: once; CDR3aa: CASSLQREQYF
len: 13; j_gene: TRBJ1-2; v_gene: TRBV2; abundance: many; CDR3aa: CASSKRPNYGYTF
len: 16; j_gene: TRBJ1-4; v_gene: TRBV4-2; abundance: many; CDR3aa: CASSHNDREGNEKLFF
len: 15; j_gene: TRBJ2-3; v_gene: TRBV20-1; abundance: .; CDR3aa: CSARPGVQSTDTQYF
len: 14; j_gene: TRBJ2-3; v_gene: TRBV10-2; abundance: many; CDR3aa: CASSAAEHTDTQYF
len: 15; j_gene: TRBJ1-2; v_gene: TRBV4-2; abundance: many; CDR3aa: CASSQDRDRGYGYTF
len: 15; j_gene: TRBJ1-2; v_gene: TRBV27; abundance: many; CDR3aa: CASSFFPQVPVSYTF
len: 13; j_gene: TRBJ1-2; v_gene: TRBV6-5; abundance: medium-sized; CDR3aa: CASTNGANYGYTF
len: 17; j_gene: TRBJ2-5; v_gene: TRBV4-3; abundance: many; CDR3aa: CASSQDGIAGDGETQYF
len: 11; j_gene: TRBJ2-7; v_gene: TRBV14; abundance: .; CDR3aa: CASSQADEQYF
len: 13; j_gene: TRBJ1-6; v_gene: TRBV4-2; abundance: many; CDR3aa: CASSQDNASPLHF
len: 13; j_gene: TRBJ2-3; v_gene: TRBV5-1; abundance: many; CDR3aa: CASSLAGVNTQYF
len: 13; j_gene: TRBJ1-1; v_gene: TRBV6-6; abundance: many; CDR3aa: CASTRDRVTEAFF
len: 15; j_gene: TRBJ1-5; v_gene: TRBV12-3/TRBV12-4; abundance: many; CDR3aa: CASSWTGPGNQPQHF
len: 15; j_gene: TRBJ2-1; v_gene: TRBV15; abundance: many; CDR3aa: CATSKGYHDDNEQFF
len: 15; j_gene: TRBJ2-5; v_gene: TRBV2; abundance: many; CDR3aa: CASSEERQDQETQYF
len: 13; j_gene: TRBJ2-3; v_gene: TRBV5-1; abundance: many; CDR3aa: CASSSGGTDTQYF
len: 16; j_gene: TRBJ1-5; v_gene: TRBV12-3/TRBV12-4; abundance: many; CDR3aa: CASSFNTGGGNQPQHF
len: 14; j_gene: TRBJ2-7; v_gene: TRBV27; abundance: many; CDR3aa: CASGLGQGGYEQYF
len: 15; j_gene: TRBJ1-2; v_gene: TRBV6-5; abundance: many; CDR3aa: CASSYSAQALYGYTF
len: 12; j_gene: TRBJ2-5; v_gene: TRBV20-1; abundance: many; CDR3aa: CSANPQGEVQYF
len: 14; j_gene: TRBJ1-2; v_gene: TRBV24-1; abundance: many; CDR3aa: CATSEGADIYGYTF